This record concerns one T cell receptor beta chain sequence. 60 Vbeta and 13 Jbeta primers were used in PCR. Data came from immunoSEQ multiplex PCR; TCRdb stores just in-frame clones and leaves some out. Of under 150,000 clones in the sample, roughly four fifths were seen once. The germline CDR1 and CDR2 sequences are MNHEY and SVGAGI. The CDR3 is made up of 15 amino acids. Trimming cost V 6 bases and J 0 bases, with 12 bases left between them. This record comes from a study of cytomegalovirus exposure and HLA in healthy donors. The chain couples TRBV6-5 to TRBJ1-3, with D maybe TRBD1 (5 bases). Sequencing used PBMCs. This TCR was recovered from a male donor in good health and CMV-seropositive. This chain's CDR3 is CASSRAFGSGNTIYF. Written as DNA, the CDR3 is TGTGCCAGCAGCAGGGCCTTCGGCTCTGGAAACACCATATATTTT.